Detailed here is one TCR beta chain. Across about two dozen US areas, participants ranged in age from roughly 18 to 95 years. Participants were placed into cohorts based on the clinical history they reported. Either two negative PCRs, clearance, or symptom resolution qualified Cohort 3 donors as recovered. Generated by immunoSEQ multiplex PCR, the TCRdb table keeps only in-frame clones and is missing some. The sample records nearly 250,000 clones, about 84% being singletons. The data derive from a study of blood T cell repertoires in COVID-19. Germline loops: CDR1 DFQATT, CDR2 SNEGSKA (reference sequence). The CDR3 loop spans 10 amino acids. V was clipped by 3 bases and J by 9 bases, with 8 bases between them.

The V and J genes are TRBV20-1 and TRBJ2-5, with a possible D match to TRBD2 (5 bases). This TCR was recovered from a woman between 45 and 60 years old who had recovered from COVID-19. The sample was PBMCs or T cells enriched from blood (not recorded which). The CDR3 region is CSASRGSQYF. The CDR3 DNA follows: TGCAGTGCTAGCCGCGGGTCCCAGTACTTC.